The 5 T cell receptor beta chains in this list originate from one sample, sequenced in a study of blood T cells in healthy people across ages. Through a sample-barcoded 5' primer and a J-beta primer mix, a second PCR was run for roughly 7 to 11 cycles. MiXCR, applied by TCRdb to the 5' RACE reads, yields one record per CDR3 protein. This sample has a few hundred thousand distinct CDR3 sequences; about half occur once, and the top ten carry 45% to 60%. The sequenced sample was blood. These receptors all come from a man in his sixties in good health.

In its sample, this clonotype was seen a few times. The chain is built from TRBV11-2 and TRBJ2-1, with 8 bases matching TRBD2. The CDR3 runs to 17 residues. Losses at the gene ends were 4 bases for V and 0 bases for J; bases not matched to a gene: 8. CDR1 is SGHAT and CDR2 is FQNNGV in the germline V gene. The CDR3 sequence: CASSSYQAGASYNEQFF. The DNA for the CDR3 is TGTGCCAGCAGCTCCTACCAAGCGGGGGCCTCCTACAATGAGCAGTTCTTC.

The chain couples TRBV10-3 to TRBJ2-1; 13 positions agree with TRBD2. Germline V gene lookup returns CDR1 ENHRY and CDR2 SYGVKD. V gave up 4 bases and J gave up 0 bases; unmatched junction bases: 6. The CDR3 consists of 18 residues. CDR3 amino acids: CAISGGTSGASSYNEQFF. The DNA of the CDR3 is TGTGCCATCAGTGGAGGGACTAGCGGGGCGAGCTCCTACAATGAGCAGTTCTTC.

The chain couples TRBV20-1 to TRBJ1-1; possibly TRBD1 for D (6 bases). V lost 1 base and J lost 0, with 12 bases in between. The V gene's germline CDR1 is DFQATT and CDR2 SNEGSKA (reference sequence). This CDR3 comprises 15 residues. The DNA for the CDR3 is TGCAGTGCTAGAGTAATGGGACAATTGAACACTGAAGCTTTCTTT. Translation: CSARVMGQLNTEAFF.

This chain links TRBV7-2 with TRBJ2-3; 7 nucleotides line up with TRBD2. The CDR3 has 16 amino acids. Trimming took 1 base from V and 3 from J; bases not matched to a gene: 7. The germline V gene encodes CDR1 SGHTA and CDR2 FQGNSA. The CDR3 sequence is CASSLGRGGDTDTQYF. CDR3 DNA: TGTGCCAGCAGCTTAGGTCGGGGAGGGGATACAGATACGCAGTATTTT.

The V and J genes are TRBV20-1 and TRBJ2-1; D gene ambiguous. Germline V gene lookup returns CDR1 DFQATT and CDR2 SNEGSKA (reference sequence). CDR3 length: 12 amino acids. Trimming stripped 1 base from V and 10 bases from J, with 11 bases between. The CDR3 protein is CSARGNPSEQFF. The CDR3, as DNA: TGCAGTGCTAGAGGGAACCCCTCGGAGCAGTTCTTC.